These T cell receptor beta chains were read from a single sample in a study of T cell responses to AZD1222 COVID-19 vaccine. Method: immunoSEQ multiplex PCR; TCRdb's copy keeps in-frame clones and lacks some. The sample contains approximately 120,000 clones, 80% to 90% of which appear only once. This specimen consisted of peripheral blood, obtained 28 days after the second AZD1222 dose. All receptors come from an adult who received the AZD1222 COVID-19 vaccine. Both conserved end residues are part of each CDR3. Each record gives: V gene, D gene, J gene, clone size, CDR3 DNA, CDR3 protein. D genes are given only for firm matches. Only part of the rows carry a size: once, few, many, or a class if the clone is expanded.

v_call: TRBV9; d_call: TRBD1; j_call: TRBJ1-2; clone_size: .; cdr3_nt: TGTGCCAGCAGCAAAGACAGGGGGCTCGGCTACACCTTC; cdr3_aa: CASSKDRGLGYTF
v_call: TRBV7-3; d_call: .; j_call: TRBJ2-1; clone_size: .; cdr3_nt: TGTGCCAGCAGCCTCCGGGCAGGGGGGAGCTCCTACAATGAGCAGTTCTTC; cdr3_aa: CASSLRAGGSSYNEQFF
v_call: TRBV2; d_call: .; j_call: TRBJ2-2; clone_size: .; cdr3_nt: TGTGCCAGCAGTTCCGACAGCTACACCGGGGAGCTGTTTTTT; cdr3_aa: CASSSDSYTGELFF
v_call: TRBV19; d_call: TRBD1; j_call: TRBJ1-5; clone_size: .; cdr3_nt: TGTGCCAGTAGTATCGGAATAGGGGGCTTCGGCCAGCCCCAGCATTTT; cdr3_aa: CASSIGIGGFGQPQHF
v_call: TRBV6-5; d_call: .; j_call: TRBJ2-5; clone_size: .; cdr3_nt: TGTGCCAGCTTGGCGGGCAACACCCTCCAAGAGACCCAGTACTTC; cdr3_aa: CASLAGNTLQETQYF
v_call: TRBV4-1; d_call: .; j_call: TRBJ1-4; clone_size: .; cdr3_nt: TGCGCCAGCAGCCAGGGTAGAGGGGATAATGAAAAACTGTTTTTT; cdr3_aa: CASSQGRGDNEKLFF
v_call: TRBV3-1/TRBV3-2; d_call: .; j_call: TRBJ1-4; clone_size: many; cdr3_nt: TGTGCCAGCAGCCAAAGACAGGTCGGAGAAAAACTGTTTTTT; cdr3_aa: CASSQRQVGEKLFF
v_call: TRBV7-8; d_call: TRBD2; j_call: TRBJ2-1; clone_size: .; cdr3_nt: TGTGCCAGCAGCTTAGACGGGGGGGCAGATGAGCAGTTCTTC; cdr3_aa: CASSLDGGADEQFF
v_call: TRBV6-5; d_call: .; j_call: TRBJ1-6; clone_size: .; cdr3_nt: TGTGCCAGCAGTTACGACCGAACTAATTCACCCCTCCACTTT; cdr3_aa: CASSYDRTNSPLHF
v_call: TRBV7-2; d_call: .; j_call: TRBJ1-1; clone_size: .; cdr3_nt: TGTGCCAGCAGCTTAGAGCGGAACACTGAAGCTTTCTTT; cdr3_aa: CASSLERNTEAFF
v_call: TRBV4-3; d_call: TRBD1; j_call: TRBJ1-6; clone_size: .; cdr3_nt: TGCGCCAGCAGCATAACCGGGACAGGGGGTTCACCCCTCCACTTT; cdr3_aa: CASSITGTGGSPLHF
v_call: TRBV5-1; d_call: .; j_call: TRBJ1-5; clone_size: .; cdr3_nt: TGCGCCAGCAGCTTGGGCAGGGGTGGTCAGCCCCAGCATTTT; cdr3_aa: CASSLGRGGQPQHF
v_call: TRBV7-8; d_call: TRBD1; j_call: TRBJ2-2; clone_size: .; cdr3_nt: TGTGCCAGCAGCCCCCTGGGACAGAGGAACACCGGGGAGCTGTTTTTT; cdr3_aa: CASSPLGQRNTGELFF
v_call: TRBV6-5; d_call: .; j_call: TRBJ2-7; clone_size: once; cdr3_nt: TGTGCCAGCAGACTGCAGGGACCGGGGAACGAGCAGTACTTC; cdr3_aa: CASRLQGPGNEQYF
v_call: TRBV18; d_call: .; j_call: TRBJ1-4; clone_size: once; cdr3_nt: TGTGCCAGCTCACCACAGACGGGGAATGAAAAACTGTTTTTT; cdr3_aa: CASSPQTGNEKLFF
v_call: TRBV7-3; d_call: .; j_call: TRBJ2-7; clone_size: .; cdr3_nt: TGTGCCAGCAGCCCAGCCCCAGGGCAAGGTGGCGAGCAGTACTTC; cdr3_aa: CASSPAPGQGGEQYF
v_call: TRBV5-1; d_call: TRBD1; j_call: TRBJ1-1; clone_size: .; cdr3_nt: TGCGCCAGCAGCCCCGACAGGGTGAACACTGAAGCTTTCTTT; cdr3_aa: CASSPDRVNTEAFF
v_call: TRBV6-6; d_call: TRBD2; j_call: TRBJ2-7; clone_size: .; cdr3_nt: TGTGCCAGCAGGGCGGGGGTTCTTTCCTACGAGCAGTACTTC; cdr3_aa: CASRAGVLSYEQYF
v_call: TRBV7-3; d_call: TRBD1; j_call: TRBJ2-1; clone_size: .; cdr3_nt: TGTGCCAGCAGCCTAGGACAGGGGGCGCACAATGAGCAGTTCTTC; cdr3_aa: CASSLGQGAHNEQFF
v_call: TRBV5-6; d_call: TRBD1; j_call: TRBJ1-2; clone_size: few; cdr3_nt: TGTGCCAGCAGTTCCTCCTACAGGGGTTGGGATGGCTACACCTTC; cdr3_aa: CASSSSYRGWDGYTF
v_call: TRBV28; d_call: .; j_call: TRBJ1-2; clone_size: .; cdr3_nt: TGTGCTGGGTTCTTTAACTATGGCTACACCTTC; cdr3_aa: CAGFFNYGYTF
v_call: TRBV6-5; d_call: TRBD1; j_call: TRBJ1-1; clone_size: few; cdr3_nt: TGTGCCAGCAGCCCCGTGGACAGGGGATGGACTGAAGCTTTCTTT; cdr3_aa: CASSPVDRGWTEAFF
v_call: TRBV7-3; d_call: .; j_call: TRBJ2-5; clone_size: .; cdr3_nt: TGTGCCAGCAGCCGTCTCCCGAGCGAGACCCAGTACTTC; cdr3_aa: CASSRLPSETQYF
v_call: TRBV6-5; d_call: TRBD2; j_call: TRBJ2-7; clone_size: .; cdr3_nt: TGTGCCAGCAGTTACGGACTAGCGGGGGGATACGAGCAGTACTTC; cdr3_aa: CASSYGLAGGYEQYF
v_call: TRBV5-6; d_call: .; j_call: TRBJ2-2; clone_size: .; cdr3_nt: TGTGCCAGCAGCTCAACCGGGACACCACTCACCGGGGAGCTGTTTTTT; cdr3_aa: CASSSTGTPLTGELFF
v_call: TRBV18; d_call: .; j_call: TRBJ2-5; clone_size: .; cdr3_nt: TGTGCCAGCTCACGGGCTAGGACGGAGACCCAGTACTTC; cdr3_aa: CASSRARTETQYF
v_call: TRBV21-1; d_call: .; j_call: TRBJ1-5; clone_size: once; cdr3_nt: TGTGCCAGCAGCAAGCGGGTGAAGTGGACAGTCCCGACTCACAATCAGCCCCAGCATTTT; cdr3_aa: CASSKRVKWTVPTHNQPQHF
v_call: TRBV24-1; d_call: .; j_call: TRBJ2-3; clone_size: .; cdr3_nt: TGTGCCACCAGTGATTCACGGCAGGGGCGGGCAGATACGCAGTATTTT; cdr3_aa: CATSDSRQGRADTQYF
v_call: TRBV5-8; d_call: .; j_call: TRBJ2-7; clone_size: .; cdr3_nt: TGTGCCAGCAGCTTGGGTTACTACGAGCAGTACTTC; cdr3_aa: CASSLGYYEQYF
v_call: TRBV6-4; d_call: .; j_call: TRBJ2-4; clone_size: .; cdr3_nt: TGTGCCAGCAGTCCCGGGGGGCTATGGTACTTC; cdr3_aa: CASSPGGLWYF
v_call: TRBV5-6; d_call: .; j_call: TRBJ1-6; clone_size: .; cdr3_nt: TGTGCCAGCAGCCCGGACGGGTCCTATAATTCACCCCTCCACTTT; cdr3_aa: CASSPDGSYNSPLHF
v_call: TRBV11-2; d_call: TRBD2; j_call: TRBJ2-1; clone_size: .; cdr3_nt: TGTGCCAGCAGTCCCGGGACTAGCATGAGCGATGAGCAGTTCTTC; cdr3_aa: CASSPGTSMSDEQFF
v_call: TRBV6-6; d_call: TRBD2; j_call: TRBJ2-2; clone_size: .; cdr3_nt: TGTGCCAGCAGGCGAGCGGGAGCCCCGACCGGGGAGCTGTTTTTT; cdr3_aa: CASRRAGAPTGELFF
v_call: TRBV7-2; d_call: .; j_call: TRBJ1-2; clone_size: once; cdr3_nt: TGTGCCAGCAGCTCCGAACCCAACAGGGTGGGGAACTATGGCTACACCTTC; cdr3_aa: CASSSEPNRVGNYGYTF
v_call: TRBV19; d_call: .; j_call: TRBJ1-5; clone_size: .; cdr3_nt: TGTGCCAGTAGTATCCGGGAATTGAATCAGCCCCAGCATTTT; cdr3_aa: CASSIRELNQPQHF
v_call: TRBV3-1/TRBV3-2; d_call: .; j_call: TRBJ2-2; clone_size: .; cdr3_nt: TGTGCCAGCAGCCCGGACTCGGACACCGGGGAGCTGTTTTTT; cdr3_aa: CASSPDSDTGELFF
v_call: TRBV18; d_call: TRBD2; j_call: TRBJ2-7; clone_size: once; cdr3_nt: TGTGCCAGCTCTGAGGGACTAGCGGTAACCTACGAGCAGTACTTC; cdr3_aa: CASSEGLAVTYEQYF
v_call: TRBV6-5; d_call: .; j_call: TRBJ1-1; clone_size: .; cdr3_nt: TGTGCCAGCAGTACCGACAGGCTTAACACTGAAGCTTTCTTT; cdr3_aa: CASSTDRLNTEAFF
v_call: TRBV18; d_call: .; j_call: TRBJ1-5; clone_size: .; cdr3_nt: TGTGCCAGCTCACCTCTGGGAGTCGGCAATCAGCCCCAGCATTTT; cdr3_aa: CASSPLGVGNQPQHF
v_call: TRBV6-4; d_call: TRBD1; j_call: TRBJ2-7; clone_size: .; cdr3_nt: TGTGCCAGCAGCACAGCTAGCAGGGGGCTCTACGAGCAGTACTTC; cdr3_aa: CASSTASRGLYEQYF
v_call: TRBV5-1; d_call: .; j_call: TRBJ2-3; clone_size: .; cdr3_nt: TGCGCCAGCAGCTTGACAGCGGGCTCAGATACGCAGTATTTT; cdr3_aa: CASSLTAGSDTQYF
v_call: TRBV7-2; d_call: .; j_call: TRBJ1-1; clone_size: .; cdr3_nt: TGTGCCAGCAGCTTATGGGGAGGCGCTGAAGCTTTCTTT; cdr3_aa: CASSLWGGAEAFF
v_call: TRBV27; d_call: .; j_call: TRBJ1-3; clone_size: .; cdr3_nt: TGTGCCAGCAGTCGGGGGGTAGGGGCAGACTCTGGAAACACCATATATTTT; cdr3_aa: CASSRGVGADSGNTIYF
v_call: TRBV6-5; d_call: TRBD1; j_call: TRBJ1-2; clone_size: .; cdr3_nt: TGTGCCAGCCGGGGGGACAGCAACTATGGCTACACCTTC; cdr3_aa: CASRGDSNYGYTF
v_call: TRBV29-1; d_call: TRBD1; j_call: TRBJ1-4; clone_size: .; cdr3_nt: TGCAGCACTTCGGACAGGGGGAGAGAAAAACTGTTTTTT; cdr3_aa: CSTSDRGREKLFF
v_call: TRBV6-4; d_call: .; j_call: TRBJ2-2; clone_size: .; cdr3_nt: TGTGCCAGCAAAGAGGCCTGGAACACCGGGGAGCTGTTTTTT; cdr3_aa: CASKEAWNTGELFF
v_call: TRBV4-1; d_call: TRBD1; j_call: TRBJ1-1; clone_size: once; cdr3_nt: TGCGCCAGCAGATTGTGGACAGGAAGCACTGAAGCTTTCTTT; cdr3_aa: CASRLWTGSTEAFF
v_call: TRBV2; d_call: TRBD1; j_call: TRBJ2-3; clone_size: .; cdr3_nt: TGTGCCAGCAGTGGCCCAGGGGGCTATAGCACAGATACGCAGTATTTT; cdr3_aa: CASSGPGGYSTDTQYF
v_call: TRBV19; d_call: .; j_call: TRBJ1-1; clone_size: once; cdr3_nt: TGTGCCAGTTCCCTGTTAGTGGAGCACACTGAAGCTTTCTTT; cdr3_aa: CASSLLVEHTEAFF
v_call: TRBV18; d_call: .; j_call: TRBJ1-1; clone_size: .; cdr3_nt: TGTGCCAGCTCACCACCGGGAGGGTTCACTGAAGCTTTCTTT; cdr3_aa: CASSPPGGFTEAFF
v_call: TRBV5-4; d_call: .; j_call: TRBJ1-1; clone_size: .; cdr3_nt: TGTGCCAGCAACCACGAGGCGGCTGAAGCTTTCTTT; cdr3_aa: CASNHEAAEAFF
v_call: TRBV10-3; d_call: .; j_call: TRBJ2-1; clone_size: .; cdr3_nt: TGTGCCATCAGTGAGGCTAGCAATACCCGGGGGAATGAGCAGTTCTTC; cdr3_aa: CAISEASNTRGNEQFF
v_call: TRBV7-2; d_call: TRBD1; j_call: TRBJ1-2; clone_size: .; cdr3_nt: TGTGCCAGCAGCGCCCCGGACAGGGCTAACTATGGCTACACCTTC; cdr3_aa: CASSAPDRANYGYTF
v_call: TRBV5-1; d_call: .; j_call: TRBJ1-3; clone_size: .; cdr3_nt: TGCGCCAGCGGGCGCGGGGCCGAAAGGGGTAACATATATTTT; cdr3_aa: CASGRGAERGNIYF